This TCR beta chain was identified during a study of CD8 T cells in Susac syndrome. Reverse transcription of about 0.45 to 1 ug RNA was performed with random hexamers. In TCRdb, the immunoSEQ multiplex PCR reads were re-called with MiXCR into one record per CDR3 protein. The sample has about 110,000 distinct CDR3 sequences; roughly 95% are singletons. Germline values: CDR1 SEHNR, CDR2 FQNEAQ (reference sequence). The V and J ends lost 0 bases and 3 bases respectively, with 6 bases between them. There are 13 residues in the CDR3. The sample comprised CD4+ T cells from PBMCs. The receptor was derived from a human donor in good health. V is TRBV7-9 and J is TRBJ2-7; D is unresolved. CDR3 sequence: CASSLAGYYEQYF. As DNA, the CDR3 is TGTGCCAGCAGCTTAGCAGGGTACTACGAGCAGTACTTC.